This T cell receptor beta chain appears in the sequencing data of a study of OX40 agonist ivuxolimab in advanced cancers. The protocol was immunoSEQ multiplex PCR, while the TCRdb copy is restricted to in-frame clones and leaves out a portion. The sample lists fewer than 85,000 clones; more than 85% were seen once. General study findings and limits: Not determined was the antigen specificity of the expanded peripheral T cells. CD4+ T cells averaged fewer expanded clones than CD8+ T cells.

About this clone itself: No antigen is known for it.

Trimming shortened V by 3 bases and J by 2 bases, and 8 bases separated the two germline ends. This CDR3 spans 13 amino acids. Per germline, CDR1 MGHRA and CDR2 YSYEKL. Patients who had autoimmune disease history or got systemic immunosuppression were left out. The sample was CD4+ or CD8+ T cells sorted from blood, taken in a trial of the OX40 agonist ivuxolimab. The receptor comes from an adult with an advanced solid tumor such as melanoma, head and neck, liver or kidney cancer. The chain has TRBV4-1 and TRBJ2-7; no clear D gene. The CDR3 reads CASSHLTAYEQYF. Written as DNA, the CDR3 is TGCGCCAGCAGCCACCTGACCGCCTACGAGCAGTACTTC.